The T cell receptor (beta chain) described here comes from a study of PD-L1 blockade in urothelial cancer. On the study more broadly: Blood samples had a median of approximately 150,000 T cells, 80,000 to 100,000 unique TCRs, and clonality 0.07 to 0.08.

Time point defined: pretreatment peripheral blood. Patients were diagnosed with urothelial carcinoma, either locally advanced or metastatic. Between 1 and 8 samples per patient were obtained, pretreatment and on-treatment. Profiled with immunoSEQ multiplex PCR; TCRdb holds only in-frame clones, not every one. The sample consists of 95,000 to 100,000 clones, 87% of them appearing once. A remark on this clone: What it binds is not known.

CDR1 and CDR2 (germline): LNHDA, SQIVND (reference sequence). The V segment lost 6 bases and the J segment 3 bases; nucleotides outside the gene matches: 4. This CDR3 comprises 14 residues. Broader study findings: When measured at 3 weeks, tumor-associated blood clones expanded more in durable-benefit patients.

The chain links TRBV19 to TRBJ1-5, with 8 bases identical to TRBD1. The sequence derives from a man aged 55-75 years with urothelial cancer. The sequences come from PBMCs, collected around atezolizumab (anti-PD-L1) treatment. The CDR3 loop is CASRRTGYNQPQHF. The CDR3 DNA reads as TGTGCCAGTAGACGGACAGGGTACAATCAGCCCCAGCATTTT.